The 27 T cell receptor beta chains presented below share a single source sample, sequenced in a study of blood T cell repertoires in COVID-19 (dated by TCRdb to 2020 to 2022). Libraries were prepared through the immunoSEQ multiplex PCR assay. TCRdb re-hosts the immuneACCESS table, in-frame sequences only. Its copies lack some clones; in the studies checked, an unresolved V gene accounts for under half of them, and the cause for the rest is not known. The sample yields 35,000 to 40,000 clones; approximately 87% were counted once. The top ten clones comprise around 10% of the sample. The specimen sequenced was peripheral blood. The origin of the receptors is a man between 65 and 85 years old with acute or convalescent COVID-19.

The J gene is TRBJ2-5, the V gene TRBV7-8, with 11 bases lining up with TRBD1. The V gene's germline CDR1 is SGHVS and CDR2 FQNEAQ. This CDR3 comprises 16 residues. Trimming cost V 3 bases and J 0 bases; bases outside gene matches: 3. CDR3 in DNA: TGTGCCAGCAGCTTCCGGGACAGGGGGTACCAAGAGACCCAGTACTTC. Its translation is CASSFRDRGYQETQYF.

V gene TRBV6-2 or TRBV6-3 combines with J gene TRBJ2-7, with D uncertain. CDR3 length equals 14 residues. Germline lookup yields CDR1 MNHEY and CDR2 SVGEGT. Trimming stripped 2 bases from V and 2 bases from J, with 10 bases between. This CDR3 reads CASSYGPGTYEQYF. Written as DNA, the CDR3 is TGTGCCAGCAGTTACGGTCCAGGAACCTACGAGCAGTACTTC.

The chain has TRBV18 and TRBJ2-6; TRBD2 matches 10 bases. The CDR3 loop spans 18 amino acids. Trimming cost V 3 bases and J 1 base; bases outside gene matches: 6. Germline V gives CDR1 KGHSH, CDR2 LQKENI. CDR3 protein: CASSPTSGIRSGANVLTF. The DNA for the CDR3 is TGTGCCAGCTCACCCACTAGCGGGATTCGATCTGGGGCCAACGTCCTGACTTTC.

As regards this clone: At the DNA level, this CDR3 is encoded by other sequences in the same sample as well. CDR3: CASSLEGAGSPLHF. The CDR3 nucleotides are TGCGCCAGCAGCTTGGAGGGGGCGGGTTCACCCCTCCACTTT. The chain uses TRBV5-1 and TRBJ1-6, with 7 bases matching TRBD1. From germline, CDR1 is SGHRS and CDR2 YFSETQ. This CDR3 has 14 amino acids. The junction had 3 bases not matched to a gene; V was cut back by 0 bases and J by 9 bases.

The chain uses TRBV25-1 and TRBJ2-5, with a tentative D call TRBD2 (6 bases). The CDR3 is made up of 14 amino acids. V was shortened by 4 bases and J by 4 bases, with 13 bases between the two germline ends. Looked up from germline, CDR1 is MGHDK and CDR2 is SYGVNS. CDR3 sequence (DNA): TGTGCCAGCAGTGCCCGGACGGGGGTAGAGACCCAGTACTTC. This encodes CASSARTGVETQYF.

V gene TRBV19 combines with J gene TRBJ1-1; 8 bases are shared with TRBD1. V trimming: 5 bases; J trimming: 2 bases; junction bases outside the gene matches: 7. The CDR3 totals 15 residues. Germline assignment: CDR1 LNHDA and CDR2 SQIVND (reference sequence). The CDR3 reads CASSVHRGTNTEAFF. The CDR3 bases are TGTGCCAGTAGTGTCCACAGGGGGACTAACACTGAAGCTTTCTTT. Full variable domain (rest looked up from reference TRBV19 and TRBJ1-1): DGGITQSPKYLFRKEGQNVTLSCEQNLNHDAMYWYRQDPGQGLRLIYYSQIVNDFQKGDIAEGYSVSREKKESFPLTVTSAQKNPTAFYLCASSVHRGTNTEAFFGQGTRLTVV.

This chain links TRBV27 with TRBJ1-2, with D unclear. The V gene lost 2 bases and the J gene lost 6 bases, with 7 bases spanning the gap. The CDR3 is made up of 12 amino acids. Per germline, CDR1 MNHEY and CDR2 SMNVEV (reference sequence). CDR3 DNA sequence: TGTGCCAGCAGTTTAGGTGGCCATGGCTACACCTTC. Translation gives CASSLGGHGYTF.

The V and J genes are TRBV13 and TRBJ2-5; tentative D call: TRBD1 (5 bases). The CDR3 totals 14 residues. V lost 4 bases and J lost 2, with 11 bases in between. Germline V CDR1 and CDR2: PRHDT, FYEKMQ (reference sequence). The CDR3 DNA sequence: TGTGCCAGCAGCTCCCCAGGGAATCAAGAGACCCAGTACTTC. Translated: CASSSPGNQETQYF.

The chain is built from TRBV6-2 or TRBV6-3 and TRBJ2-7; D perhaps matches TRBD1 (7 bases). Germline-derived CDR1 and CDR2 are MNHEY and SVGEGT. V shed 5 bases and J shed 7 bases, with 18 bases lying between them. There are 14 residues in the CDR3. The CDR3 nucleotides are TGTGCCAGCAGTAGACAGGGACTGGCGGGGGAGCAGTACTTC. Its protein is CASSRQGLAGEQYF.

The chain joins TRBV28 to TRBJ2-2, with 9 bases identical to TRBD1. The length of the CDR3 is 16 residues. V lost 2 bases to trimming and J lost 7 bases; unmatched junction nucleotides: 8. CDR1 and CDR2 from the germline V gene are MDHEN and SYDVKM. DNA for the CDR3: TGTGCCAGCAGTTTAGGGGACAGGGCTACCATCGGGGAGCTGTTTTTT. Amino acids: CASSLGDRATIGELFF.

This rearrangement joins TRBV7-9 to TRBJ2-2, with a tentative D call TRBD1 (6 bases). The V gene's germline CDR1 is SEHNR and CDR2 FQNEAQ (reference sequence). The CDR3 contains 13 residues. With 2 bases removed from V and 7 bases from J, the gap between germline ends came to 8 bases. CDR3 sequence: CASSLPGVGELFF. The CDR3 DNA reads TGTGCCAGCAGCTTACCAGGGGTCGGGGAGCTGTTTTTT.

The chain has TRBV15 and TRBJ2-7, with 7 bases fitting TRBD1. Trimming at V came to 4 bases and at J to 1 base, leaving 7 bases not matched to a gene. CDR1 LNHNV and CDR2 YYDKDF come from the germline V gene (reference sequence). The CDR3 totals 15 residues. CDR3 DNA sequence: TGTGCCACCAGCACCGGGGACAGTAGATCCTACGAGCAGTACTTC. Its translation is CATSTGDSRSYEQYF.

V and J are TRBV5-4 and TRBJ2-1; the match to TRBD2 covers 8 bases. This CDR3 has 15 residues. V shed 2 bases and J 7 bases; nucleotides not matched to a gene: 8. Germline assignment: CDR1 SGHNT and CDR2 YYREEE (reference sequence). The CDR3 protein is CASSLSAGGLNEQFF. CDR3 DNA: TGTGCCAGCAGCTTATCCGCGGGAGGTCTTAATGAGCAGTTCTTC.

This chain links TRBV4-2 with TRBJ2-7; 7 bases match TRBD1. Germline CDR1 is LGHNA and CDR2 is YNFKEQ. The length of the CDR3 is 17 residues. J was trimmed by 0 bases and V by 5 bases; bases with no gene match: 13. In DNA, the CDR3 is TGTGCCAGCAGCTATCGACAGGGAGCAACCGACTCCTACGAGCAGTACTTC. Protein product: CASSYRQGATDSYEQYF.

This sequence joins TRBV6-1 and TRBJ2-2; tentative D call: TRBD1 (6 bases). Trimming took 3 bases from V and 0 from J, leaving 8 bases between them. The CDR3 is 15 amino acids. Germline assignment: CDR1 MNHNS and CDR2 SASEGT. Written as DNA, the CDR3 is TGTGCCAGCAGTGAGGGGACACCGAACACCGGGGAGCTGTTTTTT. This encodes CASSEGTPNTGELFF.

The chain is built from TRBV5-1 and TRBJ2-5; 10 nucleotides line up with TRBD2. Germline V gene data show CDR1 as SGHRS and CDR2 as YFSETQ. Trimming cost V 2 bases and J 5 bases; bases outside gene matches: 6. There are 15 residues in the CDR3. DNA of the CDR3: TGCGCCAGCAGCTTTATCGGGACTAGCGAGGAGACCCAGTACTTC. Its protein is CASSFIGTSEETQYF. Full variable domain (missing parts from reference TRBV5-1 and TRBJ2-5): KAGVTQTPRYLIKTRGQQVTLSCSPISGHRSVSWYQQTPGQGLQFLFEYFSETQRNKGNFPGRFSGRQFSNSRSEMNVSTLELGDSALYLCASSFIGTSEETQYFGPGTRLLVL.

The chain is built from TRBV4-1 and TRBJ2-7; 9 nucleotides line up with TRBD1. With V trimmed by 0 bases and J by 4 bases, 7 bases remained unmatched. The germline CDR1 and CDR2 sequences are MGHRA and YSYEKL. CDR3 size: 16 residues. This CDR3 is CASSQDRDRAAYEQYF. The CDR3 DNA reads as TGCGCCAGCAGCCAAGACAGGGACAGGGCAGCATACGAGCAGTACTTC.

CDR3 in DNA: TGTGCCAGCAGTTACTGGCTAGCGGGAGGTCGGGGTGAGCAGTTCTTC. This gives the protein CASSYWLAGGRGEQFF. The rearrangement joins TRBV6-2 or TRBV6-3 to TRBJ2-1; 11 bases map to TRBD2. V shed 1 base, J shed 9 bases, and the junction held 8 bases outside the gene matches. The CDR3 has 16 residues. Germline V gives CDR1 MNHEY, CDR2 SVGEGT.

The chain carries TRBV13 and TRBJ2-7; D uncertain. Germline V gives CDR1 PRHDT, CDR2 FYEKMQ (reference sequence). Trimming shortened V by 3 bases and J by 3 bases, and 9 bases separated the two germline ends. The CDR3 loop spans 13 amino acids. Here the CDR3 reads CASSFGRSYEQYF. CDR3 DNA: TGTGCCAGCAGCTTTGGGCGAAGCTACGAGCAGTACTTC.

The rearrangement links TRBV6-6 to TRBJ1-6; possible D gene TRBD1, 6 bases. This CDR3 is built from 18 residues. V was clipped by 6 bases and J by 7 bases, with 25 bases between them. Germline lookup yields CDR1 MNHNY and CDR2 SVGAGI (reference sequence). In DNA form, the CDR3 reads TGTGCCAGCAGCCGAGGAACGCTAGGCTCAGGGGAAAATTCACCCCTCCACTTT. It specifies CASSRGTLGSGENSPLHF.

The chain couples TRBV5-4 to TRBJ2-3; 7 nucleotides line up with TRBD2. V trimming: 4 bases; J trimming: 0 bases; junction bases outside the gene matches: 8. CDR1 is SGHNT, CDR2 YYREEE, per germline (reference sequence). This CDR3 comprises 16 residues. CDR3 sequence reads: CASSGGGGPSTDTQYF. The CDR3 DNA reads TGTGCCAGCAGCGGGGGGGGAGGCCCTAGCACAGATACGCAGTATTTT.

The CDR3 spells CASSLQQGTEAFF. For the CDR3, the DNA is TGTGCCAGCAGCTTGCAACAGGGGACTGAAGCTTTCTTT. This chain connects TRBV11-3 to TRBJ1-1; 7 bases are a match to TRBD1. CDR3 size: 13 residues. Germline lookup yields CDR1 SGHNT and CDR2 YENEEA. V lost 3 bases and J lost 5; bases outside the gene matches: 3.

V and J are TRBV6-2 or TRBV6-3 and TRBJ1-1; 9 bases are a match to TRBD1. V trimming: 2 bases; J trimming: 0 bases; junction bases outside the gene matches: 7. Per germline, CDR1 MNHEY and CDR2 SVGEGT. The CDR3 contains 17 residues. The CDR3 loop is CASSYPRDRAMNTEAFF. The CDR3 DNA reads as TGTGCCAGCAGTTACCCTCGGGACAGGGCTATGAACACTGAAGCTTTCTTT.

The chain joins TRBV3-1 (or the pseudogene TRBV3-2) to TRBJ2-7; TRBD2 aligns across 8 bases. Germline V lookup: CDR1 LGHDT, CDR2 YNNKEL (reference sequence). The CDR3 extends over 16 amino acids. V lost 2 bases, J lost 1 base, and 7 bases stayed unmatched. DNA of the CDR3: TGTGCCAGCAGCCAATATGCTAGCGGGTTTTCCTACGAGCAGTACTTC. Translating gives CASSQYASGFSYEQYF.

This chain joins TRBV14 and TRBJ2-1; 9 positions match TRBD1. Trimming removed 2 bases from V and 7 bases from J; junction bases left unmatched: 9. The CDR3 loop spans 16 amino acids. Germline values: CDR1 SGHDN, CDR2 FVKESK. The CDR3 nucleotides read TGTGCCAGCAGCCAATGGGGACAGGGAGGTGGGAATGAGCAGTTCTTC. Amino acid sequence: CASSQWGQGGGNEQFF.

The chain combines TRBV9 with TRBJ1-2; D is unresolved. The CDR3 is made up of 12 amino acids. From germline, CDR1 is SGDLS and CDR2 YYNGEE. The V and J ends lost 5 bases and 1 base respectively, with 6 bases between them. CDR3: CASSRDNYGYTF. DNA for the CDR3: TGTGCCAGCAGTCGAGATAACTATGGCTACACCTTC.

The rearrangement links TRBV11-2 to TRBJ2-1; tentatively, D is TRBD2 (6 bases). V was cut by 3 bases and J by 0 bases, with 15 bases left in between. There are 17 residues in the CDR3. Germline lookup yields CDR1 SGHAT and CDR2 FQNNGV. The CDR3 sequence is CASSFPSRGSSYNEQFF. The CDR3 nucleotides are TGTGCCAGCAGCTTCCCCTCCCGGGGGAGCTCCTACAATGAGCAGTTCTTC.